This record looks at one T cell receptor (beta chain) sequence and its context. Its antigen has not been determined. The sample holds no much larger clone one base away, and base qualities are not on file. The sample originates from a study of regulatory T cells in long-lasting Graves disease (dated by TCRdb to about 2021). At the level of the whole study: In the newly diagnosed Graves' disease group, patients had been taking antithyroid drugs for less than 3 months. Peripheral blood TCR sequencing and RNA sequencing compared persistent Graves' disease patients with newly diagnosed Graves' disease patients. The study took place in China and was registered as a clinical trial. A total of 35 or so samples underwent TCR sequencing: some 13 from persistent and about 20 from newly diagnosed Graves' disease patients. Beyond this particular receptor, the publication reports: Only the TCR beta chain was sequenced and analyzed. Only peripheral blood was studied, because thyroid tissue, the primary lesion, was inaccessible. As a limitation, the authors acknowledged that the small sample size may reduce accuracy. Preferential use of TRBV28, TRBJ1-2 and TRBJ2-5 was observed in persistent disease, whereas TRBV20-1 and TRBJ2-1 were favored in newly diagnosed disease. Patients with persistent disease shared more public clonotypes (approximately 2,500) than newly diagnosed patients did (approximately 1,000). Compared with newly diagnosed patients, persistent Graves' disease patients had lower TCR Shannon entropy and fewer highly expanded clones, which suggests clonal expansion.

The library was obtained by multiplex PCR. TCRdb records Illumina HiSeq 4000 as the sequencer. iRepertoire HTBI primers and Arm-PCR amplification of CDR3 regions were used to construct TCR beta libraries. Before sequencing, the PCR products underwent gel purification. The study's own analysis went as follows. Across samples, about 63 TRBV and over 11 TRBJ segments were identified and used for gene usage analysis of CDR3 amino acid clonotypes. COPE and FqMerger were used to merge the filtered high-quality paired reads into contigs. BLAST was used to align contigs to IMGT TRBV, TRBD and TRBJ reference genes, with CDR3 defined following IMGT. Any clonotype with a frequency above 0.1% was classified as a highly expanded clone. Shannon entropy was used to measure repertoire diversity, and the Gini coefficient was used to measure V-J evenness. Clonotypes shared by more than one individual were considered public. Through fastp at Q25 and MiXCR, TCRdb rebuilt clones from the public reads, retaining in-frame beta chains. A single entry per CDR3 protein holds the most common genes and DNA from its merged rows. The V and J calls and clone size come from TCRdb's table, not from the authors' own analysis. The sample table records under 250,000 distinct CDR3 sequences; about 19% of these occur just once. About 12% of the sample lies in the top ten.

Clipping removes 1 base from V and 6 bases from J, with 9 as the unmatched junction base count. Based on the germline V gene (reference sequence), the CDR1 and CDR2 sequences are LNHDA and SQIVND. The CDR3, cysteine through phenylalanine, is 16 amino acids long. Only CDR3 DNA is held: 48 bases, read in frame from base 1. The time point label for this specimen denotes: newly diagnosed GD, antithyroid drugs for less than 3 months. For both TCR sequencing and RNA sequencing, RNA was extracted from PBMCs in TRIzol. The diagnosis of Graves' disease was made according to American Thyroid Association guidelines. The patients came from an endocrinology department in Xi'an, China. From each patient, roughly 9 milliliters of peripheral blood was collected into an EDTA anticoagulant tube. Ficoll Paque Plus density gradient separation was used to isolate PBMCs, and no further T cell sorting was performed. An Agilent 2100 Bioanalyzer and agarose gel were used to check RNA quality, and a NanoDrop 2000 was used to measure RNA concentration.

This sample also belongs to another study, concerning T cells in Graves' hyperthyroidism and ophthalmopathy. The second study's paper adds: Stable Graves' hyperthyroidism was defined as the absence of progression to ophthalmopathy over 18 months of follow-up. Hyperthyroidism patients were newly diagnosed, with disease duration under 2 months, and aged 18 to 65 years. The study excluded patients with uncontrolled infections, other autoimmune diseases, pregnancy or lactation. Diagnoses were established on the basis of clinical symptoms, serum thyroxine and TRAb, thyroid ultrasound, and orbital computed tomography. The TCR CDR3 was subjected to a first round of RT-PCR using the HTBI primer set and the Qiagen OneStep RT-PCR kit. Most expanded thyroid clonotypes (frequency above 0.001) were also found in blood, which suggests that blood repertoires may mirror thyroid immune responses. Ophthalmopathy was separated from stable hyperthyroidism by a 13 V-J signature model, with around 88% sensitivity and approximately 81% specificity obtained in cross-validation and 80%/75% obtained in testing. During validation, the model predicted progression to ophthalmopathy a median of around 7 months ahead of onset, with roughly 65% sensitivity and 72.22% specificity. To identify TCR V-J signatures that set the groups apart, the researchers used a discovery cohort of 100 patients, made up of under 50 with Graves' ophthalmopathy and some 58 with stable Graves' hyperthyroidism. Whether ophthalmopathy could be predicted prospectively was tested in an independent validation cohort made up of some 20 hyperthyroidism patients plus 17 patients who later progressed to ophthalmopathy. The approximately 90 discovery patients were randomly split 7:3 into training and test sets. In addition, the study compared T-cell repertoires in thyroid tissue and in blood from a handful of Graves' hyperthyroidism patients. Following sampling, methimazole starting at 30 mg daily was given to hyperthyroidism patients, and high-dose intravenous methylprednisolone was given to ophthalmopathy patients. Libraries were constructed in a second round of multiplex PCR, after which size selection and purification were performed. Libraries were sequenced paired-end with 100 bp reads on an Illumina HiSeq2000. SOAPnuke was used to process the raw data, with reads discarded if the reads contained adapters or uncalled bases, had a mean Phred below 15, or lacked an exact constant-primer or identifier match. COPE v1.2.5 was used to merge high-quality paired reads, and clonotypes were defined as unique nucleotide sequences. MiTCR v1.1 was used to align the clonotypes against IMGT TRBV, TRBD and TRBJ reference segments. Analysis was restricted to V-J combinations with a frequency above 0.0001, which covered 98% to 99.2% of repertoires. A TCS score was defined as the ratio between F50 (clonal expansion) and ExV (chaos), using BLOSUM62-based TCRdist between CDR3 peptides within each V-J. Welch's t-statistics and random forest reduced 450 to 600 V-J features to 10 to 15, which were used in a naive Bayes classifier (R e1071). Sample size was not statistically predetermined, and blinding of investigators to group allocation was not performed. The paper reports TCR Vbeta CDR3 sequencing of some 140 peripheral blood samples: 43 ophthalmopathy, fewer than 80 hyperthyroidism and 17 progressor patients.

Rearrangement joined TRBV19 to TRBJ1-5; 7 bases in the junction line up with TRBD1. This sequence originates from a woman aged 30 to 39 with Graves disease. Donor details come from another sample of the same person, matched by shared clones. The sequenced sample was peripheral blood mononuclear cells (PBMCs), obtained at new diagnosis, from a patient treated with antithyroid drugs. The CDR3 loop reads CASSIVGQARTQPQHF. The DNA sequence is TGTGCCAGTAGTATAGTTGGACAGGCGCGGACTCAGCCCCAGCATTTT.